Shown below are 18 T cell receptor beta chains from a single sample sequenced in a study of blood T cell repertoires in COVID-19. Profiling relied on immunoSEQ multiplex PCR, and the TCRdb table lists in-frame clones only, not all of them. The data hold more than 250,000 clones, with 86% observed a single time. The sequenced sample was peripheral blood. The receptors stem from a man between 18 and 35 years old with active or convalescent COVID-19.

The chain is built from TRBV7-7 and TRBJ2-6, with TRBD1 matching over 7 bases. CDR3 length: 18 residues. Germline-derived CDR1 and CDR2 are SSHAT and FNYEAQ (reference sequence). Trimming cost V 11 bases and J 0 bases; bases outside gene matches: 16. The CDR3: CAWQAWTGPFSGANVLTF. CDR3 DNA: TGTGCCTGGCAGGCATGGACAGGCCCCTTCTCTGGGGCCAACGTCCTGACTTTC.

The rearrangement joins TRBV30 to TRBJ1-1; no clear D. Trimming cost V 0 bases and J 2 bases, with 7 bases left between them. Germline V gives CDR1 GTSNPN, CDR2 SVGIG (reference sequence). The CDR3 has 13 residues. The CDR3 sequence: CAWSVGANTEAFF. Written as DNA, the CDR3 is TGTGCCTGGAGTGTAGGAGCAAACACTGAAGCTTTCTTT. Combining the CDR3 with reference TRBV30 and TRBJ1-1 gives the whole variable domain SQTIHQWPATLVQPVGSPLSLECTVEGTSNPNLYWYRQAAGRGLQLLFYSVGIGQISSEVPQNLSASRPQDRQFILSSKKLLLSDSGFYLCAWSVGANTEAFFGQGTRLTVV.

The CDR3 DNA reads TGCGCCAGCAGCTTGAGGACAGCCAACTATGGCTACACCTTC. Translated: CASSLRTANYGYTF. The chain has TRBV5-1 and TRBJ1-2; weak D call: TRBD1 (6 bases). Trimming cost V 1 base and J 2 bases, with 9 bases left between them. CDR3 length equals 14 residues. The V gene's germline CDR1 is SGHRS and CDR2 YFSETQ.

The chain has TRBV9 and TRBJ1-1; D gene ambiguous. This CDR3 contains 13 residues. V shed 2 bases and J shed 4 bases, with 9 bases lying between them. Germline V gene lookup returns CDR1 SGDLS and CDR2 YYNGEE. Written as DNA, the CDR3 is TGTGCCAGCAGCGTTACCGAGGGCACTGAAGCTTTCTTT. Its translation is CASSVTEGTEAFF.

The chain combines TRBV24-1 with TRBJ2-1, with TRBD2 matching over 11 bases. V was pared by 10 bases and J by 5 bases, with 6 bases of the junction left unmatched. Germline-derived CDR1 and CDR2 are KGHDR and SFDVKD. The CDR3 contains 14 residues. CDR3 coding DNA: TGTGCCACAATCGGGACTAGCGGAGACAATGAGCAGTTCTTC. Protein product: CATIGTSGDNEQFF.

The rearrangement joins TRBV5-4 to TRBJ1-4; tentative D call: TRBD1 (6 bases). The length of the CDR3 is 14 residues. V was trimmed by 2 bases and J by 4 bases, leaving 9 bases between them. Germline V gene lookup returns CDR1 SGHNT and CDR2 YYREEE (reference sequence). The CDR3 region has the DNA TGTGCCAGCAGCTTACCAGGGGATAATGAAAAACTGTTTTTT. Protein: CASSLPGDNEKLFF.

This clone was seen just once. This chain uses TRBV5-1 with TRBJ2-7, with TRBD1 matching 7 bases. Looked up from germline, CDR1 is SGHRS and CDR2 is YFSETQ. Losses at the gene ends were 3 bases for V and 3 bases for J; bases not matched to a gene: 3. The CDR3 has 13 residues. The CDR3 reads CASSSTGYYEQYF. In nucleotides, the CDR3 is TGCGCCAGCAGCTCGACAGGGTACTACGAGCAGTACTTC.

This clone was counted once. The gene calls are TRBV2 and TRBJ1-1; D possibly corresponds to TRBD1 (5 bases). Trimming took 4 bases from V and 2 from J, leaving 8 bases between them. Germline V gene lookup returns CDR1 SNHLY and CDR2 FYNNEI. The CDR3 consists of 13 residues. This CDR3 is CASSGQFNTEAFF. CDR3 in DNA: TGTGCCAGCAGTGGACAGTTTAACACTGAAGCTTTCTTT.

This chain links TRBV29-1 with TRBJ2-2; D is possibly TRBD1 (6 bases). Per the germline V gene, CDR1 is SQVTM and CDR2 is ANQGSEA. The CDR3 consists of 14 residues. The V gene lost 7 bases and the J gene lost 5 bases, with 17 bases spanning the gap. The CDR3 is CSADSTGLTGELFF. DNA of the CDR3: TGCAGCGCCGATTCCACAGGGTTAACCGGGGAGCTGTTTTTT.

V is TRBV11-2 and J is TRBJ1-2; D might be TRBD1 (5 bases). The CDR3 length is 13 residues. V shed 2 bases and J shed 4 bases, with 8 bases lying between them. Germline V lookup: CDR1 SGHAT, CDR2 FQNNGV. CDR3 sequence (DNA): TGTGCCAGCAGCTTAATTAGGGGCTATGGCTACACCTTC. It is translated as CASSLIRGYGYTF.

The genes are TRBV11-2 and TRBJ1-3; D unresolved. CDR3 length: 15 residues. The germline V gene has CDR1 SGHAT and CDR2 FQNNGV. With 5 bases removed from V and 4 bases from J, the gap between germline ends came to 15 bases. The CDR3 is CASSPDLSPGNTIYF. CDR3 nucleotides: TGTGCCAGCAGCCCCGATTTGAGTCCGGGAAACACCATATATTTT.

V is TRBV21-1 and J is TRBJ1-5; TRBD1, the D gene given by the table, was not confirmed from the DNA. TRBV21-1 is tagged as a pseudogene. The CDR3 consists of 19 residues. Here the CDR3 reads CASSKIPGQVRYSNQPQHF. The CDR3 DNA sequence: TGTGCCAGCAGCAAGATCCCGGGACAGGTCCGTTATAGCAATCAGCCCCAGCATTTT.

This chain joins TRBV5-4 and TRBJ1-2; D gene ambiguous. The germline gives CDR1 SGHNT, CDR2 YYREEE (reference sequence). This CDR3 is built from 15 residues. The V end lost 4 bases, the J end lost 4 bases, and 17 bases lay between the germline ends. CDR3 sequence reads: CASSPCGATLYGYTF. The CDR3, as DNA: TGTGCCAGCAGCCCCTGCGGTGCCACACTCTATGGCTACACCTTC.

The chain has TRBV6-5 and TRBJ2-2, with 11 nucleotides matching TRBD1. Trimming removed 8 bases from V and 6 bases from J; junction bases left unmatched: 8. CDR3 size: 15 residues. CDR1 is MNHEY and CDR2 is SVGAGI in the germline V gene. CDR3 loop: CASGRTGGASGELFF. In DNA form, the CDR3 reads TGTGCCAGCGGCAGGACAGGGGGCGCTTCCGGGGAGCTGTTTTTT.

This chain links TRBV10-1 with TRBJ2-3, with D perhaps TRBD1 (5 bases). Germline CDR1 is WNHNN and CDR2 is SYGVQD (reference sequence). Trimming cost V 7 bases and J 2 bases, with 13 bases left between them. CDR3 length equals 14 residues. The CDR3 DNA sequence: TGCGCCAGCAAGGGCGACAGCTACACAGATACGCAGTATTTT. It yields the protein CASKGDSYTDTQYF.

CDR3 sequence: CASSRTGREYGYTF. CDR3 DNA sequence: TGTGCCAGCAGTCGGACAGGGAGGGAGTATGGCTACACCTTC. The V gene is TRBV25-1, the J gene TRBJ1-2; 8 nucleotides match TRBD1. The germline V gene encodes CDR1 MGHDK and CDR2 SYGVNS. V lost 5 bases, J lost 5 bases, and 7 bases stayed unmatched. The length of the CDR3 is 14 residues.

A single count supports this clone. The chain carries TRBV27 and TRBJ2-1, with 9 bases fitting TRBD2. The germline V gene has CDR1 MNHEY and CDR2 SMNVEV (reference sequence). The ends lost 5 bases at V and 14 bases at J; junction bases unmatched: 10. CDR3 length equals 13 residues. The CDR3 nucleotides are TGTGCCAGCAGTCCTACCTTAGCGGGAGAAGAGTTCTTC. Translating gives CASSPTLAGEEFF.

The chain joins TRBV6-5 to TRBJ1-5; 8 positions agree with TRBD1. The CDR3 is made up of 12 amino acids. Trimming took 7 bases from V and 6 from J; bases not matched to a gene: 2. Germline CDR1 and CDR2: MNHEY and SVGAGI. For the CDR3, the DNA is TGTGCCAGCAATACAGGGGGTCAGCCCCAGCATTTT. It is translated as CASNTGGQPQHF.